Listed below are T cell receptor beta chains from one sample, sequenced in a study of CD8 T cells in ankylosing spondylitis. TCRdb processed the 5' RACE reads anew with MiXCR; each CDR3 protein has one entry. The top ten clones hold about 60% of a sample with around 90,000 distinct CDR3 sequences, 27% of them seen once. The sample consisted of blood, either unsorted or a sorted T cell fraction (not recorded which). These TCRs come from a male donor with ankylosing spondylitis or in good health (not recorded which). Both conserved end residues are part of each CDR3. The order of the fields is clone size, V gene, D gene, CDR3 length, J gene, CDR3 protein, CDR3 DNA. The D gene is left open where the match is weak. Rows give clone size only sometimes, using once, few, many, or a class for an expanded clone.

NA	TRBV10-3	NA	14	TRBJ1-1	CAISERAQATEAFF	TGTGCCATCAGTGAGCGAGCCCAGGCAACTGAAGCTTTCTTT
NA	TRBV7-9	TRBD2	16	TRBJ2-3	CASSSKREAWTDTQYF	TGTGCCAGCAGTTCCAAGCGGGAGGCGTGGACAGATACGCAGTATTTT
NA	TRBV25-1	NA	11	TRBJ2-1	CASSIGGEQFF	TGTGCCAGCAGTATTGGCGGTGAGCAGTTCTTC
few	TRBV20-1	NA	14	TRBJ1-5	CSATRGVGGQPQHF	TGCAGTGCTACTCGGGGCGTTGGGGGTCAGCCCCAGCATTTT
few	TRBV24-1	NA	13	TRBJ2-1	CATSDSSYNEQFF	TGTGCCACCAGTGACAGCTCCTACAATGAGCAGTTCTTC
NA	TRBV20-1	NA	13	TRBJ2-1	CSASAQVAHEQFF	TGCAGTGCTAGTGCCCAGGTTGCTCATGAGCAGTTCTTC
few	TRBV5-1	TRBD2	14	TRBJ2-1	CASSFTSGSNEQFF	TGCGCCAGCAGCTTTACTAGCGGGAGCAATGAGCAGTTCTTC
few	TRBV5-1	NA	13	TRBJ1-1	CASSLWGGAEAFF	TGCGCCAGCAGCTTGTGGGGGGGCGCTGAAGCTTTCTTT
few	TRBV15	NA	19	TRBJ2-5	CATIPDREGLGSTQETQYF	TGTGCCACCATCCCCGACAGGGAGGGTCTTGGAAGTACTCAAGAGACCCAGTACTTC
few	TRBV5-1	NA	13	TRBJ2-7	CAASQRRDYEQYF	TGCGCCGCCTCCCAGCGCAGGGACTACGAGCAGTACTTC
few	TRBV5-1	NA	14	TRBJ1-2	CASSLDGNYYGYTF	TGCGCCAGCAGCTTGGACGGTAACTACTATGGCTACACCTTC
once	TRBV5-1	NA	17	TRBJ2-2	CASSLGWGGRRTGELFF	TGCGCCAGCAGCTTGGGGTGGGGAGGAAGACGCACCGGGGAGCTGTTTTTT
few	TRBV15	NA	16	TRBJ1-1	CATSREGRHRNTEAFF	TGTGCCACCAGCAGAGAGGGCAGGCACCGTAACACTGAAGCTTTCTTT
few	TRBV28	NA	12	TRBJ1-5	CASIGANQPQHF	TGTGCCAGCATAGGGGCCAATCAGCCCCAGCATTTT
few	TRBV20-1	NA	15	TRBJ2-2	CSARIGGTNTGELFF	TGCAGTGCTAGGATAGGTGGGACTAACACCGGGGAGCTGTTTTTT
few	TRBV20-1	TRBD1	16	TRBJ1-3	CSAPPLTGASGNTIYF	TGCAGTGCTCCGCCCCTGACAGGGGCGAGTGGAAACACCATATATTTT
NA	TRBV20-1	TRBD2	11	TRBJ2-3	CSARGGGTQYF	TGCAGTGCTAGGGGGGGGGGTACGCAGTATTTT
NA	TRBV6-5	NA	15	TRBJ1-2	CASSSNTGRRDGYTF	TGTGCCAGCAGTTCAAACACGGGACGGAGGGATGGCTACACCTTC
many	TRBV12-3/TRBV12-4	TRBD2	18	TRBJ2-5	CASSTLRGSGGYQETQYF	TGTGCCAGCAGTACCCTTCGGGGTAGCGGGGGTTACCAAGAGACCCAGTACTTC
few	TRBV12-3/TRBV12-4	NA	11	TRBJ2-1	CATGTNREQFF	TGTGCCACCGGGACCAACAGGGAGCAGTTCTTC
many	TRBV7-2	TRBD1	16	TRBJ1-5	CASSPGQGGSNQPQHF	TGTGCCAGCAGTCCTGGCCAGGGGGGGAGCAATCAGCCCCAGCATTTT
NA	TRBV5-1	NA	15	TRBJ2-6	CASSLRGPGANVLTF	TGCGCCAGCAGCTTGCGTGGGCCTGGGGCCAACGTCCTGACTTTC
few	TRBV10-3	NA	14	TRBJ1-1	CATRWGQGNTEAFF	TGTGCCACCAGATGGGGGCAGGGGAACACTGAAGCTTTCTTT
NA	TRBV20-1	TRBD2	14	TRBJ2-5	CSASSGLAVETQYF	TGCAGTGCTAGTAGTGGACTAGCAGTAGAGACCCAGTACTTC
NA	TRBV7-8	TRBD2	14	TRBJ2-2	CASRAGLASGELFF	TGTGCCAGCAGAGCGGGACTAGCGTCCGGGGAGCTGTTTTTT
NA	TRBV5-1	NA	14	TRBJ1-1	CASRAGQMNTEAFF	TGCGCCAGCAGGGCAGGACAGATGAACACTGAAGCTTTCTTT
NA	TRBV19	NA	13	TRBJ1-5	CASTDYSNQPQHF	TGTGCCAGTACAGATTATAGCAATCAGCCCCAGCATTTT
NA	TRBV5-1	NA	16	TRBJ1-1	CASSLEQDSRNTEAFF	TGCGCCAGCAGCTTGGAACAGGATTCGAGGAACACTGAAGCTTTCTTT
few	TRBV20-1	TRBD2	15	TRBJ2-1	CSAETLAGGYNEQFF	TGCAGTGCGGAAACCCTAGCGGGAGGCTATAATGAGCAGTTCTTC
NA	TRBV5-1	NA	17	TRBJ1-5	CASSLDPWVSPNQPQHF	TGCGCCAGCAGCTTGGACCCCTGGGTCTCTCCCAATCAGCCCCAGCATTTT
many	TRBV5-1	TRBD1	13	TRBJ1-2	CASSLGTVYGYTF	TGCGCCAGCAGCCTCGGGACAGTTTATGGCTACACCTTC
NA	TRBV7-9	NA	12	TRBJ1-3	CATLPSGNTIYF	TGTGCCACCTTGCCCTCTGGAAACACCATATATTTT
few	TRBV5-1	NA	14	TRBJ1-1	CASSLASLNTEAFF	TGCGCCAGCAGCTTGGCCAGCTTGAACACTGAAGCTTTCTTT
once	TRBV5-1	NA	15	TRBJ1-1	CASSLGDRRNTEAFF	TGCGCCAGCAGCTTGGGCGACAGAAGGAACACTGAAGCTTTCTTT
NA	TRBV5-1	TRBD2	14	TRBJ2-3	CASSSGESTDTQYF	TGCGCCAGCAGTAGCGGGGAAAGCACAGATACGCAGTATTTT
NA	TRBV18	NA	15	TRBJ1-6	CASSPAAGDNSPLHF	TGTGCCAGCTCACCGGCGGCAGGGGACAATTCACCCCTCCACTTT
few	TRBV20-1	NA	15	TRBJ2-3	CSAPLARLGPDTQYF	TGCAGTGCCCCTTTGGCTAGACTAGGCCCAGATACGCAGTATTTT
few	TRBV10-3	TRBD2	15	TRBJ2-7	CAISRTSGRSYEQYF	TGTGCCATCAGCCGAACTAGCGGGAGGTCCTACGAGCAGTACTTC
many	TRBV29-1	NA	14	TRBJ2-3	CSVGGHPDTDTQYF	TGCAGCGTTGGCGGACACCCCGACACAGATACGCAGTATTTT
NA	TRBV5-1	NA	13	TRBJ2-3	CASTWSSTDTQYF	TGCGCCAGCACGTGGAGCTCCACAGATACGCAGTATTTT
many	TRBV4-1	TRBD1	16	TRBJ2-3	CASSLLGTGAVDTQYF	TGCGCCAGCAGCCTTTTAGGGACAGGGGCAGTAGATACGCAGTATTTT
NA	TRBV11-2	NA	13	TRBJ2-3	CASSFAFGDTQYF	TGTGCCAGCAGCTTTGCGTTCGGGGATACGCAGTATTTT
NA	TRBV12-3/TRBV12-4	NA	13	TRBJ1-1	CASSLWGHDEAFF	TGTGCCAGCAGTTTGTGGGGGCACGATGAAGCTTTCTTT
many	TRBV7-3	TRBD2	15	TRBJ2-1	CASSSLAGGSNEQFF	TGTGCCAGCAGCTCCCTAGCGGGAGGGTCGAATGAGCAGTTCTTC
many	TRBV6-5	NA	12	TRBJ1-1	CASSSPTTEAFF	TGTGCCAGCAGTTCCCCCACCACTGAAGCTTTCTTT